The sample holds a few counts of the clone carrying this T cell receptor beta chain. Its specificity is unknown. CDR3 size: 13 residues. The ends were cut back, 0 bases at V and 1 base at J, with 3 bases in the middle. The germline V gene has CDR1 SGHKS and CDR2 YYEKEE (reference sequence). It was with random hexamers that about 0.45 to 1 ug RNA was reverse transcribed. With immunoSEQ multiplex PCR, TCR beta CDR3 was amplified across 54 Vbeta and 13 Jbeta. TCRdb fed the immunoSEQ multiplex PCR reads into MiXCR, producing one record per CDR3 protein. The sample consists of tens of thousands of distinct CDR3 sequences, approximately 96% of them appearing once. The data belong to a study of CD8 T cells in Susac syndrome. Study-wide findings and caveats: Maximal CD8+ clonal expansion in Susac was observed within TEMRA cells and among active patients. There were approximately 15 Susac-specific public clones in total CD8+ repertoires and a few in CD8+ TEMRA repertoires.

This chain uses TRBV5-5 with TRBJ2-3; D uncertain. The origin of this receptor is a human donor with Susac syndrome. The sequenced material came from CD8+ T cells from PBMCs. The CDR3 sequence is CASSLEGTDTQYF. The CDR3 DNA reads TGTGCCAGCAGCTTGGAAGGCACAGATACGCAGTATTTT. The variable domain in full, completed from reference TRBV5-5 and TRBJ2-3, reads DAGVTQSPTHLIKTRGQQVTLRCSPISGHKSVSWYQQVLGQGPQFIFQYYEKEERGRGNFPDRFSARQFPNYSSELNVNALLLGDSALYLCASSLEGTDTQYFGPGTRLTVL.